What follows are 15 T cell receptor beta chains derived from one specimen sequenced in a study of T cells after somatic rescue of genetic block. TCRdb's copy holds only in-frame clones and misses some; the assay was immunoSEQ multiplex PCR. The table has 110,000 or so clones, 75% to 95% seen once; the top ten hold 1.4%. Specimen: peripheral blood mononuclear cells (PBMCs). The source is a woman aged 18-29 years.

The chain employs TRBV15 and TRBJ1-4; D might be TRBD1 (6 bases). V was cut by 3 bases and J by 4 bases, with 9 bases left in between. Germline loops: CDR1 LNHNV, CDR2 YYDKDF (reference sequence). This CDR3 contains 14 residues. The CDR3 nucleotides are TGTGCCACCAGCAGGGTGGACAGTAATGAAAAACTGTTTTTT. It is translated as CATSRVDSNEKLFF.

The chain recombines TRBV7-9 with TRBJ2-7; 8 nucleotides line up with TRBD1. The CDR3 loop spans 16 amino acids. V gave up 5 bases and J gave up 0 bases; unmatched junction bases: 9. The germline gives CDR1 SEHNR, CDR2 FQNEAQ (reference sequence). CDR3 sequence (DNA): TGTGCCAGCAGCCCACGCACAGGGGGAAGCTCCTACGAGCAGTACTTC. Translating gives CASSPRTGGSSYEQYF.

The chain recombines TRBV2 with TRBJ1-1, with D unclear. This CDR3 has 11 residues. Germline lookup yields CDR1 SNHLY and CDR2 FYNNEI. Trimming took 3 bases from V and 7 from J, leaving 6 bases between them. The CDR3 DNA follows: TGTGCCAGCAGTGATAGGATTGAAGCTTTCTTT. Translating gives CASSDRIEAFF.

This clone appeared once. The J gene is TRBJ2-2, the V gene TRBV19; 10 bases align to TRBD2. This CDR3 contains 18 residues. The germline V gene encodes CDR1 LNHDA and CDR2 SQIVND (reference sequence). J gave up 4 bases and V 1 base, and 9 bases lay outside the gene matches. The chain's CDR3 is CASSIVSGLARFTGELFF. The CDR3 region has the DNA TGTGCCAGTAGTATAGTCTCGGGACTAGCGAGGTTCACCGGGGAGCTGTTTTTT.

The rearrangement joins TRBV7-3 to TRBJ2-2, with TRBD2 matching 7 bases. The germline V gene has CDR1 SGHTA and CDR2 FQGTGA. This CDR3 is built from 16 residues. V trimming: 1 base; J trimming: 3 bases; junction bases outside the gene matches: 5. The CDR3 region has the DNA TGTGCCAGCAGCTTAAACGCGGGGGAACACACCGGGGAGCTGTTTTTT. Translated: CASSLNAGEHTGELFF. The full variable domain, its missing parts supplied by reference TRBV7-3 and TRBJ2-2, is GAGVSQTPSNKVTEKGKYVELRCDPISGHTALYWYRQSLGQGPEFLIYFQGTGAADDSGLPNDRFFAVRPEGSVSTLKIQRTERGDSAVYLCASSLNAGEHTGELFFGEGSRLTVL.

The CDR3 here is CASSVEGWARTDTQYF. As DNA, the CDR3 is TGTGCCAGCAGCGTAGAGGGATGGGCTCGCACAGATACGCAGTATTTT. The chain has TRBV9 and TRBJ2-3; D is undetermined. This CDR3 contains 16 residues. The germline V gene encodes CDR1 SGDLS and CDR2 YYNGEE. Trimming removed 0 bases at V and 1 base at J, with 12 bases between.

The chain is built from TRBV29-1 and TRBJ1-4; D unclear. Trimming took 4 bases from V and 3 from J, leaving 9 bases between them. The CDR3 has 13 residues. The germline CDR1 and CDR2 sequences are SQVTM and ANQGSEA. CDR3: CSVGEQPNEKLFF. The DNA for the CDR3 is TGCAGCGTTGGGGAACAGCCTAATGAAAAACTGTTTTTT.

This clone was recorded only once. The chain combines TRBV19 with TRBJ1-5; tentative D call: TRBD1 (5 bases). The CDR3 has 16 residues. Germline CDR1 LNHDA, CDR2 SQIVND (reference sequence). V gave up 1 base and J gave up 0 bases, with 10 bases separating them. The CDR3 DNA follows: TGTGCCAGTAGTATAGGGCAGGGCGGTAGCAATCAGCCCCAGCATTTT. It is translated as CASSIGQGGSNQPQHF.

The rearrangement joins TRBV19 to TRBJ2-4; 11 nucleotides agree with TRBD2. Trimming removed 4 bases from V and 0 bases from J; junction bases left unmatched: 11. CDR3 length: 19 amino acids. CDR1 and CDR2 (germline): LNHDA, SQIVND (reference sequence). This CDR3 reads CASSRGLADLRVAKNIQYF. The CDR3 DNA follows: TGTGCCAGTAGTAGGGGACTAGCGGATCTAAGGGTAGCCAAAAACATTCAGTACTTC.

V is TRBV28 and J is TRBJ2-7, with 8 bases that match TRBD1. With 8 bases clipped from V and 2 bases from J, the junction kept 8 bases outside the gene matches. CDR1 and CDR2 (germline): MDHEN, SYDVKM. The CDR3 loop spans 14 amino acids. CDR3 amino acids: CASLGQGGAYEQYF. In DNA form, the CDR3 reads TGTGCCAGCCTCGGACAGGGTGGGGCCTACGAGCAGTACTTC.

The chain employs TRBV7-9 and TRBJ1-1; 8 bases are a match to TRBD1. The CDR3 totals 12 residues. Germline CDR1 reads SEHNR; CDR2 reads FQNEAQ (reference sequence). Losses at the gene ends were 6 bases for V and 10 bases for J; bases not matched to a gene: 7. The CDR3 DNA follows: TGTGCCAGCAGTCTGGACAGGGAGGGAGCTTTCTTT. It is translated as CASSLDREGAFF. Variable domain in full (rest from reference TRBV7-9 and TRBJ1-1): DTGVSQNPRHKITKRGQNVTFRCDPISEHNRLYWYRQTLGQGPEFLTYFQNEAQLEKSRLLSDRFSAERPKGSFSTLEIQRTEQGDSAMYLCASSLDREGAFFGQGTRLTVV.

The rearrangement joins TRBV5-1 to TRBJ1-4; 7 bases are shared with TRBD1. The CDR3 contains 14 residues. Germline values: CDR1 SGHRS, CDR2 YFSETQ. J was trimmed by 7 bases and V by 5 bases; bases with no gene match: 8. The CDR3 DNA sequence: TGCGCCAGCAGATCTGACAGGGTGGGTGAAAAACTGTTTTTT. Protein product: CASRSDRVGEKLFF. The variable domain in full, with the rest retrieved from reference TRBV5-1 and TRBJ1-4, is KAGVTQTPRYLIKTRGQQVTLSCSPISGHRSVSWYQQTPGQGLQFLFEYFSETQRNKGNFPGRFSGRQFSNSRSEMNVSTLELGDSALYLCASRSDRVGEKLFFGSGTQLSVL.

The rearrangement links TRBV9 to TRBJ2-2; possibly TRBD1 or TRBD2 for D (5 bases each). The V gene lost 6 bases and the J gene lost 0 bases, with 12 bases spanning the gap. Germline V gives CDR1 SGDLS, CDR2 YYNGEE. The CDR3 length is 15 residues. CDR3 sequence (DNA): TGTGCCAGCACTTACGGGGCTTCGAACACCGGGGAGCTGTTTTTT. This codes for CASTYGASNTGELFF.

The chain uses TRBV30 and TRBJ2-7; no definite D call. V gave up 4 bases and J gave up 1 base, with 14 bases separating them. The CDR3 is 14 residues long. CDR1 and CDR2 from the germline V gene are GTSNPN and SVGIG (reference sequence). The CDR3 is CAWKSTEVSYEQYF. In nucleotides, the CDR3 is TGTGCCTGGAAAAGTACAGAAGTTTCCTACGAGCAGTACTTC. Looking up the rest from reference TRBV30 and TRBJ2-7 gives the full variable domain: SQTIHQWPATLVQPVGSPLSLECTVEGTSNPNLYWYRQAAGRGLQLLFYSVGIGQISSEVPQNLSASRPQDRQFILSSKKLLLSDSGFYLCAWKSTEVSYEQYFGPGTRLTVT.

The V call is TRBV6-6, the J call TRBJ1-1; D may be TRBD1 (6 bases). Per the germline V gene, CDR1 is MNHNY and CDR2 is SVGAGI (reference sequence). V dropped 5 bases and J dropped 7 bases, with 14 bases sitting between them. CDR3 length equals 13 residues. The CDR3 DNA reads TGTGCCAGCAGTCAACAGGGCTTCGGTGAAGCTTTCTTT. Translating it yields CASSQQGFGEAFF.